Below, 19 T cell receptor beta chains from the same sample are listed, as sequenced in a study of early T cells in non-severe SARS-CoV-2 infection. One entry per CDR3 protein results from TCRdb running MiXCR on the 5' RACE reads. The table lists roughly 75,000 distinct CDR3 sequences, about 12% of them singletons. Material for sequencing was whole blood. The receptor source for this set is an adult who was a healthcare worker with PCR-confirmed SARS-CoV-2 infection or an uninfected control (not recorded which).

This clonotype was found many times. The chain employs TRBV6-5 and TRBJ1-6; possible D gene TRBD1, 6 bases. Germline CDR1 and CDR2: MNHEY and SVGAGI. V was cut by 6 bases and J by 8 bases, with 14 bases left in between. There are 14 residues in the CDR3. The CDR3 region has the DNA TGTGCCAGCAGCCCCCTTGGGGGCGATTCACCCCTCCACTTT. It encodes CASSPLGGDSPLHF.

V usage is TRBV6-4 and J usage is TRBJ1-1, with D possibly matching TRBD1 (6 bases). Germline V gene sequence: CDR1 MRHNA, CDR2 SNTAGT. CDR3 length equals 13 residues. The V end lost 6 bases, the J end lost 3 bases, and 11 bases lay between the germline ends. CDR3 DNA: TGTGCCAGCAGGAAAGGGGGGGACACTGAAGCTTTCTTT. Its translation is CASRKGGDTEAFF.

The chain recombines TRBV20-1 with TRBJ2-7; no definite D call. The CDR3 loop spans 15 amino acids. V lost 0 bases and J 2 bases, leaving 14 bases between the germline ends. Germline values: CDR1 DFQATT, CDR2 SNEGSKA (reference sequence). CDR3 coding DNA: TGCAGTGCTAGAGATCATCGCAGCCAGGCCTACGAGCAGTACTTC. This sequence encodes CSARDHRSQAYEQYF.

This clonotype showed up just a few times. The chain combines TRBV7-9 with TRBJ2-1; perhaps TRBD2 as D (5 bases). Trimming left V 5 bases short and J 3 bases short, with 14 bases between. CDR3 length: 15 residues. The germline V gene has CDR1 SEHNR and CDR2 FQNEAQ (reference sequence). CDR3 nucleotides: TGTGCCAGCAGCCCACAATCCGGGATCTACAATGAGCAGTTCTTC. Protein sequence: CASSPQSGIYNEQFF.

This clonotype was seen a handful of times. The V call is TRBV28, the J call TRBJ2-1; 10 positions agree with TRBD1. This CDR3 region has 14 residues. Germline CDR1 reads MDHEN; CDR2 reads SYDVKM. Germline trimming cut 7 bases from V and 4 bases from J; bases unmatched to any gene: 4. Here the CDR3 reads CASKRQGAYNEQFF. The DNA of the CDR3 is TGTGCCAGCAAAAGACAGGGGGCGTACAATGAGCAGTTCTTC.

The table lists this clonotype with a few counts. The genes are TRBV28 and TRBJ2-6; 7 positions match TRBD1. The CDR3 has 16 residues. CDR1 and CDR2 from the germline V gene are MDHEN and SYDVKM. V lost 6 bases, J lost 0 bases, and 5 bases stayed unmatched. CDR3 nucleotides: TGTGCCAGCAGCCGGACAGGCCGCTCTGGGGCCAACGTCCTGACTTTC. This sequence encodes CASSRTGRSGANVLTF.

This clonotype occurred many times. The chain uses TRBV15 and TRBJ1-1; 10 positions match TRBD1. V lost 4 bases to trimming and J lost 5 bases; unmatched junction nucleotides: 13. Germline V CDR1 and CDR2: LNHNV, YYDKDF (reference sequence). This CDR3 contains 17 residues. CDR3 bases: TGTGCCACCAGCAACTACCGGGACAGGGGTTTCGGGACTGAAGCTTTCTTT. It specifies CATSNYRDRGFGTEAFF.

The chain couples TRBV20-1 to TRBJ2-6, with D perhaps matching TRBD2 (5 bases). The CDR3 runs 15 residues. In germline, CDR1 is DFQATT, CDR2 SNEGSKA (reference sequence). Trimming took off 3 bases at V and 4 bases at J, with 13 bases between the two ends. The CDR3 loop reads CSASNRGAGANVLTF. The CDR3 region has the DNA TGCAGTGCTAGTAATCGGGGAGCGGGGGCCAACGTCCTGACTTTC.

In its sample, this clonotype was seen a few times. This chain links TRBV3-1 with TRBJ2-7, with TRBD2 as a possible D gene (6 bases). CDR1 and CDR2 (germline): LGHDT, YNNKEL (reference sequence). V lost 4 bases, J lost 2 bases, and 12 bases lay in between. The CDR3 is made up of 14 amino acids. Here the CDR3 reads CASSRGLPTYEQYF. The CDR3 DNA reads TGTGCCAGCAGCCGCGGACTACCCACCTACGAGCAGTACTTC.

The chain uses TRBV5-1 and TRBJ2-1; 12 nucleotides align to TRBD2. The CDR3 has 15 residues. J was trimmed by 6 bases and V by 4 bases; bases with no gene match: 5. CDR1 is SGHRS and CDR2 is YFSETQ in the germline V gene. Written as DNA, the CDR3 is TGCGCCAGCAGCCTAGGACTAGCGGGACCCAATGAGCAGTTCTTC. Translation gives CASSLGLAGPNEQFF.

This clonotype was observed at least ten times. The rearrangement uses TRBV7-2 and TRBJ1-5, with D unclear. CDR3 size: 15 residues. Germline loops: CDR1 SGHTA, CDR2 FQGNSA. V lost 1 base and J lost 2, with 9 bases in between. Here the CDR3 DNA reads TGTGCCAGCAGCTTAGTGTCGGGCGGCAATCAGCCCCAGCATTTT. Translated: CASSLVSGGNQPQHF. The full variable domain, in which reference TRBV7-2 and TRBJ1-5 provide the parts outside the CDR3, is GAGVSQSPSNKVTEKGKDVELRCDPISGHTALYWYRQSLGQGLEFLIYFQGNSAPDKSGLPSDRFSAERTGGSVSTLTIQRTQQEDSAVYLCASSLVSGGNQPQHFGDGTRLSIL.

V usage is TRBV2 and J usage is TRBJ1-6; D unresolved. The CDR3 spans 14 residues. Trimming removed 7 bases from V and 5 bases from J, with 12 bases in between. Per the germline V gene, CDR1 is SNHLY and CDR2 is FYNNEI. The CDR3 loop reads CASKGRRNNSPLHF. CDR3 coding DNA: TGTGCCAGCAAAGGAAGACGGAATAATTCACCCCTCCACTTT.

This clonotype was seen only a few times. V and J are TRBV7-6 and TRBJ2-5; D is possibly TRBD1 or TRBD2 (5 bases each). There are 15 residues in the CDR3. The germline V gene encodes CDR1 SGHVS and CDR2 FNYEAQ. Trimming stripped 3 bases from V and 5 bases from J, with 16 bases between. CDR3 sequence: CASSFTSGTGETQYF. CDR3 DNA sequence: TGTGCCAGCAGCTTCACGTCCGGGACGGGGGAGACCCAGTACTTC.

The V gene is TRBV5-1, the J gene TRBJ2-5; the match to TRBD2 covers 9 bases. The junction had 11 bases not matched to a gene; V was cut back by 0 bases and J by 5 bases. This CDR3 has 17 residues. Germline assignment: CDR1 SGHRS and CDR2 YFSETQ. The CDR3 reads CASSLAGSSGAGETQYF. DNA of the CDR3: TGCGCCAGCAGCTTGGCCGGGTCTAGCGGGGCCGGGGAGACCCAGTACTTC.

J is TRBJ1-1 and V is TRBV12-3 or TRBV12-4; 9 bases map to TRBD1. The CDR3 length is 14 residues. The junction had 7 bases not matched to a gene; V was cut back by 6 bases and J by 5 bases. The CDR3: CASSPDRGGTEAFF. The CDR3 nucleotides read TGTGCCAGCAGCCCGGACAGGGGTGGAACTGAAGCTTTCTTT.

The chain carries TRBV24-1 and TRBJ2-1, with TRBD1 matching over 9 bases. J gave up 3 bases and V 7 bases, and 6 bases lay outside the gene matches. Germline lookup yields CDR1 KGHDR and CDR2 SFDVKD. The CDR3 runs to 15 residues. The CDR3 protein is CATRGRTGVYNEQFF. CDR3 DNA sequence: TGTGCCACCAGAGGAAGGACAGGGGTCTACAATGAGCAGTTCTTC.

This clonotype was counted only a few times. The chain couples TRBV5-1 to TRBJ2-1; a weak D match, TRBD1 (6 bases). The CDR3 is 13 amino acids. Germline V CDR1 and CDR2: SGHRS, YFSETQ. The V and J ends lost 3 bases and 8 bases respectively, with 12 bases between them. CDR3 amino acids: CASSYTTGYEQFF. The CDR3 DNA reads TGCGCCAGCAGCTACACGACAGGCTATGAGCAGTTCTTC.

The DNA of the CDR3 is TGCAGTGCTGGAGGGACTAGCGGGATTGACGAGCAGTACTTC. It specifies CSAGGTSGIDEQYF. The V and J genes are TRBV20-1 and TRBJ2-7; 13 bases map to TRBD2. J was trimmed by 5 bases and V by 5 bases; bases with no gene match: 6. Germline V lookup: CDR1 DFQATT, CDR2 SNEGSKA (reference sequence). This CDR3 comprises 14 residues.

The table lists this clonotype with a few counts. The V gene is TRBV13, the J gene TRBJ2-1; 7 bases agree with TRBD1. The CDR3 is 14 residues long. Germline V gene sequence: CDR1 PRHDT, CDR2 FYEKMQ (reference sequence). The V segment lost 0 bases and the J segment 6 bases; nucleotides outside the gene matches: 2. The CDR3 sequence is CASSLGHRGNEQFF. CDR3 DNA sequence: TGTGCCAGCAGCTTAGGCCACAGGGGCAATGAGCAGTTCTTC.